This T cell receptor (beta chain) was recorded in a study of OX40 agonist ivuxolimab in advanced cancers. Study as a whole: Hepatocellular carcinoma, melanoma, renal cell or head and neck cancer affected the dose-escalation patients. Notes on the study in general: By week 6 at 0.1 to 3.0 mg/kg, blood CD4+ and CD8+ T cells had expanded clonally. The study did not work out the antigen specificity of the expanded peripheral T cells.

The CDR3 runs to 16 residues. The germline CDR1 and CDR2 sequences are LNHDA and SQIVND (reference sequence). V dropped 6 bases and J dropped 5 bases, with 20 bases sitting between them. Points on this clone: What it recognizes is unknown.

The protocol was immunoSEQ multiplex PCR, while the TCRdb copy is restricted to in-frame clones and leaves out a portion. The repertoire includes 9,000 to 15,000 clones, 85% to 90% of them detected once, and about 52% sits in the top ten. The V call is TRBV19, the J call TRBJ1-5, with D possibly being TRBD1 (6 bases). This receptor was obtained from an adult with an advanced solid tumor such as melanoma, head and neck, liver or kidney cancer. Sequencing used CD4+ or CD8+ T cells sorted from blood, obtained in a trial of the OX40 agonist ivuxolimab. The CDR3 here is CASSQGPQGTHQPQHF. The CDR3 DNA reads TGTGCCAGTAGCCAAGGTCCTCAGGGGACTCATCAGCCCCAGCATTTT.